A selection of T cell receptor beta chains follows, all from one sample in a study of spatial heterogeneity in lung cancer. MiXCR was run by TCRdb on the 5' RACE reads, yielding one entry per CDR3 protein. The table includes around 20,000 distinct CDR3 sequences, 4.5% to 7% detected once. Source: lung tumor tissue, taken at surgery. Receptors originate from a female donor with early-stage non-small cell lung cancer. Each CDR3 is given with its conserved first and last residue. The D gene is left open where the match is weak. The size entry is marked missing in some rows and otherwise reads once, few, many or a size class.

v_call	d_call	clone_size	j_call	cdr3_nt	cdr3_aa
TRBV28	.	medium-sized	TRBJ2-7	TGTGCCAGCAGGGACCCCAGGCGGGCCTACGAGCAGTACTTC	CASRDPRRAYEQYF
TRBV30	.	.	TRBJ2-7	TGTGCCTGGAGCCCCAGGAGCTCCTACGAGCAGTACTTC	CAWSPRSSYEQYF
TRBV7-3	TRBD2	many	TRBJ2-1	TGTGCCAGCCGGGCGGGAGGAGACAATGAGCAGTTCTTC	CASRAGGDNEQFF
TRBV20-1	.	many	TRBJ2-1	TGCAGTGCTAGACCGCCAGCCCAAAATGAGCAGTTCTTC	CSARPPAQNEQFF
TRBV3-1	.	medium-sized	TRBJ2-7	TGTGCCAGCAAAATGGGGGCGACCTACGAGCAGTACTTC	CASKMGATYEQYF
TRBV28	TRBD2	many	TRBJ2-5	TGTGCCGTGAAACTAGCGGGATCACAAGAGACCCAGTACTTC	CAVKLAGSQETQYF
TRBV29-1	TRBD1	many	TRBJ1-1	TGCAGCGCCTGGACAGGGAAAGCTTTCTTT	CSAWTGKAFF
TRBV4-1	TRBD2	many	TRBJ2-5	TGCGCCAGCAGCCAAGCACCATTAGCGGGAGAAGAGACCCAGTACTTC	CASSQAPLAGEETQYF
TRBV6-2/TRBV6-3	TRBD2	few	TRBJ2-3	TGTGCCAGCAGGGTAGCGGGAGAGGATACGCAGTATTTT	CASRVAGEDTQYF
TRBV2	TRBD1	many	TRBJ2-5	TGTGCCAGCAGTAAAGACAGGGGGGGACAGACCCAGTACTTC	CASSKDRGGQTQYF
TRBV4-1	.	many	TRBJ2-2	TGCGCCAGCGGACCGCGGGACAGTAGTCCCGGGGAGCTGTTTTTT	CASGPRDSSPGELFF
TRBV4-2	.	many	TRBJ2-7	TGTGCCAGCAGCCAAGAGGACTGGGGGGCCTCGGGGCCCTACGAGCAGTACTTC	CASSQEDWGASGPYEQYF
TRBV6-1	TRBD2	.	TRBJ2-3	TGTGCCAGCAGTGAAGCCTTAGCGGGTAGCACAGATACGCAGTATTTT	CASSEALAGSTDTQYF
TRBV6-1	.	few	TRBJ2-2	TGTGCCAGCAGTGACCACCCCGCCGGGGAGCTGTTTTTT	CASSDHPAGELFF
TRBV19	.	many	TRBJ2-6	TGTGCCAGTAGTACAAAGACGTCCCCCGACACGGCCGGGGCCAACGTCCTGACTTTC	CASSTKTSPDTAGANVLTF
TRBV5-1	.	many	TRBJ2-7	TGCGCCAGCAGCCTCCGGGGCGAATTGTACGAGCAGTACTTC	CASSLRGELYEQYF
TRBV7-9	.	many	TRBJ2-1	TGTGCCAGCACCCCAACAGGGTGGGCTTACAATGAGCAGTTCTTC	CASTPTGWAYNEQFF
TRBV7-7	.	many	TRBJ1-1	TGTGCCAGCAGCTCCAGGGAGAACACTGAAGCTTTCTTT	CASSSRENTEAFF
TRBV20-1	.	many	TRBJ2-7	TGCAGTGCTCGAATGGGAGGAGGAGACTCCTACGAGCAGTACTTC	CSARMGGGDSYEQYF
TRBV4-2	.	many	TRBJ2-7	TGTGCCAGCAGCCACCGACGGAACTACGAGCAGTACTTC	CASSHRRNYEQYF
TRBV27	.	many	TRBJ2-1	TGTGCCAGCAGCCGGGGGCGGAACTCCTACAATGAGCAGTTCTTC	CASSRGRNSYNEQFF
TRBV18	.	many	TRBJ1-6	TGTGCCAGCTCACGGAGTGGGGGCATGGACTCACCCCTCCACTTT	CASSRSGGMDSPLHF
TRBV14	.	.	TRBJ2-1	TGTGCCAGCAGCCAAGATAACGCCCAGCGGAGAACCTACAATGAGCAGTTCTTC	CASSQDNAQRRTYNEQFF
TRBV4-1	.	.	TRBJ1-4	TGCGCCAGCAGCCAAGATTCCGGGCTCCAGATGGGGTCCGGTAATGAAAAACTGTTTTTT	CASSQDSGLQMGSGNEKLFF
TRBV5-1	.	many	TRBJ2-6	TGCGCCAGCAGCTTCACAGGCTCTGGGGCCAACGTCCTGACTTTC	CASSFTGSGANVLTF
TRBV7-8	.	many	TRBJ1-1	TGTGCCAGCAGCTCCGACACTGAAGCTTTCTTT	CASSSDTEAFF
TRBV20-1	TRBD2	many	TRBJ2-7	TGCAGTGTCGAGGGACTAGCGGGAGGGCCTTACGAGCAGTACTTC	CSVEGLAGGPYEQYF
TRBV28	.	.	TRBJ2-5	TGTGCCGGCAGCCCAAGAAAGTTGGGTACTACTCAAGAGACCCAGTACTTC	CAGSPRKLGTTQETQYF
TRBV28	TRBD1	.	TRBJ1-5	TGTGCCAGCAGTGAATCAGGGGGCCGATGGCCCCAGCATTTT	CASSESGGRWPQHF
TRBV28	.	many	TRBJ1-2	TGTGCCAGCAGTCCCTTATGGCCGGCTGTCCCTAACTATGGCTACACCTTC	CASSPLWPAVPNYGYTF
TRBV5-6	.	.	TRBJ2-7	TGTGCCAGCAGCCCCCCCGACAGGAGGGTCCCCAACGAGCAGTACTTC	CASSPPDRRVPNEQYF
TRBV30	.	many	TRBJ1-1	TGTGCCTGGAGTGTACGGGGGGTTGGCACTGAAGCTTTCTTT	CAWSVRGVGTEAFF
TRBV27	.	medium-sized	TRBJ1-5	TGTGCCAGCAGTTTACCGGGGGCGCCCCAGCATTTT	CASSLPGAPQHF
TRBV13	TRBD1	medium-sized	TRBJ2-5	TGTGCCAGCAGACACACCGGGACAGGGGACGAGACCCAGTACTTC	CASRHTGTGDETQYF
TRBV6-5	.	many	TRBJ2-7	TGTGCCAGCAGTTCCAGATGGGACATGAGGGGCCACTACGAGCAGTACTTC	CASSSRWDMRGHYEQYF
TRBV20-1	TRBD2	.	TRBJ2-7	TGCAGTGCTAGAGATGGGGCGGGAGTCCTCGAGCAGTACTTC	CSARDGAGVLEQYF
TRBV5-1	.	.	TRBJ2-2	TGCGCCAGCAGCTTGGGACCGACAGGAGTCCCCGGGAAGCTGTTTTTT	CASSLGPTGVPGKLFF
TRBV5-6	.	many	TRBJ1-2	TGTGCCAGCAGCCCGCGGGGCAGGGCCACTCGTAACTATGGCTACACCTTC	CASSPRGRATRNYGYTF